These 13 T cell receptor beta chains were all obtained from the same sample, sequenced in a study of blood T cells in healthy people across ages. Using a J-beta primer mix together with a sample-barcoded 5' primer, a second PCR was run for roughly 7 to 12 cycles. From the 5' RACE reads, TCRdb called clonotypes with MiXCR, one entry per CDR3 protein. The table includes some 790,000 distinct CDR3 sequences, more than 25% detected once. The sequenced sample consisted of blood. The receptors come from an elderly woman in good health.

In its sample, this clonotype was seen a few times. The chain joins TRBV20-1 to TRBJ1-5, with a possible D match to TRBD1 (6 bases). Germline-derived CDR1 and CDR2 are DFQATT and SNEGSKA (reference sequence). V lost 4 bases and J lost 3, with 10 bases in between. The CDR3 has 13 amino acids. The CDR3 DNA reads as TGCAGTGCTACCCGGGACAACAATCAGCCCCAGCATTTT. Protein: CSATRDNNQPQHF.

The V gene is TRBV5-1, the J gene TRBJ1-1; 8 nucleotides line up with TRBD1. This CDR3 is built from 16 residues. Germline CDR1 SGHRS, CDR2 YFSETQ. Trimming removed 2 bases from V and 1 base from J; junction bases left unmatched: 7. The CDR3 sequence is CASSLRAGGSNTEAFF. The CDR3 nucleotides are TGCGCCAGCAGCTTAAGGGCAGGGGGCTCGAACACTGAAGCTTTCTTT.

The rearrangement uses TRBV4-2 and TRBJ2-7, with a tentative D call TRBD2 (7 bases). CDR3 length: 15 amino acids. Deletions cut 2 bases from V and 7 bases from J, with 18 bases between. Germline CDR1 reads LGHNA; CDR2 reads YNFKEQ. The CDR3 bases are TGTGCCAGCAGCCAATTCCATGGGGGGGCGGGGGAGCAGTACTTC. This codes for CASSQFHGGAGEQYF.

DNA of the CDR3: TGTGCCAGCAGTGCAGGGGGCGCGAAGGCTTTCTTT. It specifies CASSAGGAKAFF. The gene calls are TRBV12-3 or TRBV12-4 and TRBJ1-1; 8 positions match TRBD1. This CDR3 is built from 12 residues. Germline trimming cut 5 bases from V and 11 bases from J; bases unmatched to any gene: 7.

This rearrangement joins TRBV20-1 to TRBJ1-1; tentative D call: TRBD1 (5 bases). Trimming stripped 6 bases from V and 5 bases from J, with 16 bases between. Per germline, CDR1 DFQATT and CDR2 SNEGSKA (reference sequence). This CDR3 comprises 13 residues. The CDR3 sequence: CSALGREGTEAFF. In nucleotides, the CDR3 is TGCAGTGCCCTGGGACGGGAGGGGACTGAAGCTTTCTTT.

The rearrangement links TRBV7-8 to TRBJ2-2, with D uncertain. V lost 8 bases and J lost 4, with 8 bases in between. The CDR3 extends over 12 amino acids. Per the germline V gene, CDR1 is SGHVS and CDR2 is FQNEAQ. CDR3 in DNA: TGTGCCAGCTCCAAGAGCACCGGGGAGCTGTTTTTT. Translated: CASSKSTGELFF.

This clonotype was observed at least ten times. The CDR3 spells CASSRRQETQYF. The CDR3 nucleotides read TGTGCCAGCAGCAGACGCCAAGAGACCCAGTACTTC. The V gene is TRBV7-2, the J gene TRBJ2-5; the D is unclear. The ends were cut back, 5 bases at V and 1 base at J, with 5 bases in the middle. The CDR3 has 12 amino acids. From germline, CDR1 is SGHTA and CDR2 FQGNSA.

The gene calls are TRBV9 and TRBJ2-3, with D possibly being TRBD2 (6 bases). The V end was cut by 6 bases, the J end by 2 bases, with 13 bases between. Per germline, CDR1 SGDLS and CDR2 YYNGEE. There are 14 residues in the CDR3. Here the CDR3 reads CASNETRSTDTQYF. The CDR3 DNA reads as TGTGCCAGCAACGAGACTAGATCCACAGATACGCAGTATTTT.

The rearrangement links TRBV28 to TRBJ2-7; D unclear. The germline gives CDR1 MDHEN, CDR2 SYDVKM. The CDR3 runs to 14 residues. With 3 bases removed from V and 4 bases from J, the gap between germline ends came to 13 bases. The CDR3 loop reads CASSLQQIGYEQYF. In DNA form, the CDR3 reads TGTGCCAGCAGTTTGCAACAGATAGGTTACGAGCAGTACTTC.

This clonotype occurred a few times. The CDR3 here is CTGSYSTGNSPLHF. CDR3 nucleotides: TGTACCGGCAGTTACTCGACAGGGAATTCACCCCTCCACTTT. V gene TRBV6-2 or TRBV6-3 combines with J gene TRBJ1-6, with 7 bases matching TRBD1. The CDR3 has 14 amino acids. Germline values: CDR1 MNHEY, CDR2 SVGEGT.

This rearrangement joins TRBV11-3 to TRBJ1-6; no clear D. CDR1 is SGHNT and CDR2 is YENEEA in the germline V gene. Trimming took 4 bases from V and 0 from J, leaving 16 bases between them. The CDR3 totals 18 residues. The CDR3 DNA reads TGTGCCAGCAGCTCAACCTTGACCGGAAGCTCCTATAATTCACCCCTCCACTTT. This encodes CASSSTLTGSSYNSPLHF.

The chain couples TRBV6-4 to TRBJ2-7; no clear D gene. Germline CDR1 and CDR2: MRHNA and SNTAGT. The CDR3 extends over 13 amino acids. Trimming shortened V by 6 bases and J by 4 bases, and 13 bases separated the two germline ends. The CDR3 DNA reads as TGTGCCAGCAGGGATCGGGTCGGTTACGAGCAGTACTTC. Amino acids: CASRDRVGYEQYF.

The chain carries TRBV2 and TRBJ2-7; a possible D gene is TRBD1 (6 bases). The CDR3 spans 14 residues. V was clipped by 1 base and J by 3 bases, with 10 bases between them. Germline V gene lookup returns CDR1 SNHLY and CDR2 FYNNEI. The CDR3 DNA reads TGTGCCAGCAGTGAAGGACAGGCGATCTACGAGCAGTACTTC. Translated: CASSEGQAIYEQYF.